This T cell receptor beta chain is from a study of blood T cell repertoires in COVID-19. About the study: Specimens from acute and convalescent COVID-19 originated in the United States, Italy and Spain. The analysed material was cDNA or gDNA that came from T cells, B-cell-depleted T cells, or PBMCs.

V lost 2 bases, J lost 4 bases, and 12 bases stayed unmatched. Germline CDR1 reads GTSNPN; CDR2 reads SVGIG (reference sequence). This CDR3 contains 16 residues. Per the study methods: Amplifying reference gene primers gave estimates of nucleated cell counts. Clones were read by immunoSEQ multiplex PCR, and TCRdb kept only the in-frame ones, dropping some. Clone size and the V and J calls come from that table; the DNA yielded D and trimming. Here the sample spans over 110,000 clones, around 88% being singletons. The chain carries TRBV30 and TRBJ1-2; TRBD1 matches at 8 bases. This TCR derives from a human donor in a cohort sampled during active COVID-19. The specimen was peripheral blood. DNA of the CDR3: TGTGCCTGGAGTTGGGGGGACAGGTTTTTTCGCTATGGCTACACCTTC. Translated, it gives CAWSWGDRFFRYGYTF.